This T cell receptor (beta chain) was recorded in a study of technical replicates of blood from a few donors. TCRdb's table, derived via immunoSEQ multiplex PCR, lists solely in-frame clones and lacks some. The table shows tens of thousands of clones, with about nine tenths occurring only once. The J segment lost 0 bases and the V segment lost 1 base, leaving 30 bases of the junction unmatched. This CDR3 comprises 24 residues. CDR1 is SGHRS and CDR2 is YFSETQ in the germline V gene. This rearrangement joins TRBV5-1 to TRBJ1-1, with 7 bases identical to TRBD1. The receptor was isolated from a human donor in good health. Some clones in this sample may be carry-over from other donors' samples. The sample taken for sequencing was T cells isolated from PBMCs. The CDR3 protein is CASSLFPLVVGRGRFLGMNTEAFF. CDR3 nucleotide sequence: TGCGCCAGCAGCTTGTTTCCCCTAGTAGTGGGTAGGGGGCGTTTCCTAGGAATGAACACTGAAGCTTTCTTT.